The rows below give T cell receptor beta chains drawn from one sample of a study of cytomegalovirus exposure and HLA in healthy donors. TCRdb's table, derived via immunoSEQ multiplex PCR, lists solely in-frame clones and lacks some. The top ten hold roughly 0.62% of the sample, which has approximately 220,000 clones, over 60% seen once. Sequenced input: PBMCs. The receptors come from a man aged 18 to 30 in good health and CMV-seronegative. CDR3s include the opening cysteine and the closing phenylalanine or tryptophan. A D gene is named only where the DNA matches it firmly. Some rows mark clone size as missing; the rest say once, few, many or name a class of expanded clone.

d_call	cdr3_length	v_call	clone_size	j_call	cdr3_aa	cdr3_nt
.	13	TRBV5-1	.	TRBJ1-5	CASSPQGSQPQHF	TGCGCCAGCAGCCCTCAGGGGAGTCAGCCCCAGCATTTT
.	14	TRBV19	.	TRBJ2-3	CASETGRGTDTQYF	TGTGCCAGCGAAACGGGACGGGGGACAGATACGCAGTATTTT
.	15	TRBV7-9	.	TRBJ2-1	CASSLGPQIVDEQFF	TGTGCCAGCAGCTTAGGGCCACAGATCGTCGATGAGCAGTTCTTC
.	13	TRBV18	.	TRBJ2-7	CASSPVQTYEQYF	TGTGCCAGCTCACCGGTTCAAACCTACGAGCAGTACTTC
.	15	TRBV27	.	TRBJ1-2	CASSLSRGTNYGYTF	TGTGCCAGCAGTTTATCGAGGGGGACAAACTATGGCTACACCTTC
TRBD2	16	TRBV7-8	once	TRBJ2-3	CASSEGLARFTDTQYF	TGTGCCAGCAGCGAGGGACTAGCTCGGTTCACAGATACGCAGTATTTT
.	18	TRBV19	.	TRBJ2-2	CASSNMKTGLWATGELFF	TGTGCCAGTAGCAACATGAAAACAGGGCTGTGGGCCACCGGGGAGCTGTTTTTT
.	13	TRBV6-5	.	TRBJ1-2	CASSQQGYYGYTF	TGTGCCAGCAGCCAACAGGGCTACTATGGCTACACCTTC
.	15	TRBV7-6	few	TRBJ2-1	CASSLEGSGYNEQFF	TGTGCCAGCAGCTTAGAAGGTAGCGGTTACAATGAGCAGTTCTTC
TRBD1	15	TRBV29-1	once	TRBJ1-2	CSAENPQTGNYGYTF	TGCAGCGCCGAAAACCCCCAGACAGGGAACTATGGCTACACCTTC
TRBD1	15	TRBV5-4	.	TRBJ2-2	CASSLQGAGTGELFF	TGTGCCAGCAGCTTACAGGGGGCGGGTACCGGGGAGCTGTTTTTT
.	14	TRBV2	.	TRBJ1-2	CASSEYSANYGYTF	TGTGCCAGCAGTGAATATTCAGCTAACTATGGCTACACCTTC
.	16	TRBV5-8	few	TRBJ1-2	CASSPREDSWNYGYTF	TGTGCCAGCAGCCCACGAGAGGACAGTTGGAACTATGGCTACACCTTC
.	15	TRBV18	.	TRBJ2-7	CASSPPQDFPYEQYF	TGTGCCAGCTCACCACCGCAGGACTTCCCCTACGAGCAGTACTTC
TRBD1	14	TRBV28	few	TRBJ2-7	CASRNGQGYHEQYF	TGTGCCAGCAGGAACGGACAGGGGTATCACGAGCAGTACTTC
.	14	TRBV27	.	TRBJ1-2	CASSLAGGRGGYTF	TGTGCCAGCAGTTTAGCGGGCGGTCGCGGGGGCTACACCTTC
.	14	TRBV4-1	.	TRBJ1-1	CASSRHRENTEAFF	TGCGCCAGCAGCCGCCACAGGGAGAACACTGAAGCTTTCTTT
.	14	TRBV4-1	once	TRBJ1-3	CASSQQGAGNTIYF	TGCGCCAGCAGCCAGCAGGGTGCGGGAAACACCATATATTTT
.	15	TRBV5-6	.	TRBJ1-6	CASSQGGDSHSPLHF	TGTGCCAGCAGCCAAGGTGGCGACAGCCATTCACCCCTCCACTTT
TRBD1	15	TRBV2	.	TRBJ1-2	CAGQTGGYTNYGYTF	TGTGCCGGCCAGACAGGGGGCTATACAAACTATGGCTACACCTTC
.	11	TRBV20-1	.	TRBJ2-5	CSAEDQETQYF	TGCAGTGCCGAGGACCAAGAGACCCAGTACTTC
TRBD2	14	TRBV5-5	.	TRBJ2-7	CASSLAGGYYEQYF	TGTGCCAGCAGCCTAGCGGGAGGGTACTACGAGCAGTACTTC
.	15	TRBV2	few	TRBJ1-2	CASSEYRTGLYGYTF	TGTGCCAGCAGTGAATATCGAACAGGTCTCTATGGCTACACCTTC
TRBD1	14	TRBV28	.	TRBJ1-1	CASSRTGDWSEAFF	TGTGCCAGCAGTAGGACAGGGGATTGGTCTGAAGCTTTCTTT
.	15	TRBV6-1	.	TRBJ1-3	CASSEGRFSGNTIYF	TGTGCCAGCAGCGAGGGGAGGTTCTCTGGAAACACCATATATTTT
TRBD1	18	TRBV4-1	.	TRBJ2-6	CASSLGQGLSSGANVLTF	TGCGCCAGCAGCCTAGGACAGGGGCTTTCCTCTGGGGCCAACGTCCTGACTTTC